The present TCR beta chain was sequenced within a study of T-cell memory formation after mild COVID-19. The wider study: Clustering of TCRs was largely donor specific. Study results and caveats: Second-wave clones that peaked on day 37 lacked confirmed SARS-CoV-2 specificity.

With regard to this clonotype: Its antigen is not known.

TCRdb fed the 5' RACE reads into MiXCR, producing one record per CDR3 protein. The data show hundreds of thousands of distinct CDR3 sequences, about 16% seen once. The germline gives CDR1 KGHSH, CDR2 LQKENI. Deletions cut 6 bases from V and 3 bases from J, with 12 bases between. This CDR3 has 13 amino acids. Sequencing input: PBMCs or a T cell subset sorted from them (not recorded which). The TCR was taken from a man aged 18-30 years who had mild COVID-19 (a few samples of this study predate the infection). Cell type and time point are not known. The chain employs TRBV18 and TRBJ2-7, with D maybe TRBD1 (5 bases). This CDR3 reads CASSQTASYEQYF. The DNA of the CDR3 is TGTGCCAGCTCGCAGACAGCAAGCTACGAGCAGTACTTC.